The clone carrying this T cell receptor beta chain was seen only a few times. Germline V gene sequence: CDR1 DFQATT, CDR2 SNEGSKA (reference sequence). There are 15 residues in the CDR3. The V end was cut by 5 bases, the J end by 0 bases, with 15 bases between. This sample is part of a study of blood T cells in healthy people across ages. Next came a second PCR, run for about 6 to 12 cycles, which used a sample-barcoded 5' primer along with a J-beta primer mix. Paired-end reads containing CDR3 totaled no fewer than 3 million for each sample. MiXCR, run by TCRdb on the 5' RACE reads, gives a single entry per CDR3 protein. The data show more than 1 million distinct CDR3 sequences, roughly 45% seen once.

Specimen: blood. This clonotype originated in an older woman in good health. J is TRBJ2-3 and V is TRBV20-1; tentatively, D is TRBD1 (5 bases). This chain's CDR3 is CSAPDLRTSTDTQYF. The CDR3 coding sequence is TGCAGTGCTCCAGATCTGAGGACAAGCACAGATACGCAGTATTTT.